The present T cell receptor beta chain was sequenced within a study of CD8 T cells in ankylosing spondylitis (dated by TCRdb to about 2017). Regarding the complete study: The study set out to find disease-linked TCR variants by profiling T cell receptor beta repertoires in ankylosing spondylitis patients and healthy donors. In total, the full study cohort was made up of 110 or so healthy donors and some 26 ankylosing spondylitis patients. Peripheral blood samples were taken, and synovial fluid was additionally collected from ankylosing spondylitis patients.

Summary of the overall study and its limitations: The disease-linked clones were reported as significantly enriched in matched synovial fluid samples from ankylosing spondylitis patients. Blood from ankylosing spondylitis patients appeared to be characterized by a TCR beta motif made up of under ten highly homologous amino acid variants. Some motif variants had previously been reported in the synovial fluid and blood of reactive arthritis patients, which suggests shared mechanisms of disease initiation. In peripheral blood, the disease-linked clones were found at relatively low frequencies and had a CD8+ phenotype.

For this clonotype: There is no known antigen for this receptor. Qualities for individual bases were not recorded, and no much larger clone is one base off.

V is cut by 6 bases and J by 0 bases, and the space between the germline ends is 8 bases. CDR1 and CDR2 are read off the germline V gene as MNHNS and SASEGT. The CDR3 has 14 amino acids, counting the end cysteine and phenylalanine. CDR3 DNA only is kept here, 42 bases in frame from base 1. Sequenced using an Illumina HiSeq 2500. TCR beta libraries were prepared by quantitative 5'-RACE with molecular barcodes. The study's own analysis went as follows. To identify disease-linked TCR variants, a new computational method was used, one built on a probabilistic model of VDJ rearrangement. The public reads were run again by TCRdb, first through fastp at Q25 and then through MiXCR, and only productive beta chains were kept. Records with the same CDR3 protein are collapsed into one entry carrying the most frequent genes and DNA. In this record, the V and J calls reflect TCRdb's handling and not the investigators' own analysis. The sample table records 300,000 to 400,000 distinct CDR3 sequences; roughly 20% of these occur just once. Together, the top ten hold around 14% of the sample.

Sequenced input: blood, either unsorted or a sorted T cell fraction (not recorded which). The clonotype comes from a male donor with ankylosing spondylitis or in good health (not recorded which). The rearrangement combines TRBV6-1 with TRBJ2-2, and TRBD2 may be the D gene, going by 5 matching bases. The DNA sequence is as follows: TGTGCCAGCAGGAGGACTGCGAACACCGGGGAGCTGTTTTTT. Its protein is CASRRTANTGELFF.